This TCR beta chain was documented in a study of graft-versus-host responses after intestinal transplantation. Study at large: Induction using anti-thymocyte globulin, followed by tacrolimus and steroids for two to four years, was given to all recipients. Points from the study as a whole: Recipient marrow contained GvH clones, some of which appeared first in ileum or blood. Early after transplant, HvG clones declined as circulating GvH clones peaked.

Proliferating CFSE-low CD3+CD4+ and CD3+CD8+ responders were sorted after the reaction. The CDR3 has 12 residues. The V end was cut by 1 base, the J end by 8 bases, with 5 bases between. Germline V gene lookup returns CDR1 SGHNT and CDR2 YENEEA. The repertoire was sequenced with immunoSEQ multiplex PCR; TCRdb's copy has only in-frame clones and lacks some. The table shows about 6,400 clones, with 22% occurring only once. This clonotype was sampled from a human patient who was an organ donor for intestinal transplantation. Here the sequenced sample was alloreactive CD4+ T cells from a mixed lymphocyte reaction culture, taken before transplantation. The subset is: CFSE-low proliferating T cells sorted from approximately 6-day pre-transplant mixed lymphocyte reaction (GvH or HvG direction). The gene calls are TRBV11-3 and TRBJ2-2; D not certain. CDR3 sequence reads: CASSLVRGELFF. In nucleotides, the CDR3 is TGTGCCAGCAGCTTAGTAAGGGGGGAGCTGTTTTTT.